This entry describes one T cell receptor beta chain. The sample belongs to a study of glioma-infiltrating T cells after dendritic cell vaccination. Measured with immunoSEQ multiplex PCR; TCRdb has only the in-frame clones, and not every one. The data hold fewer than 50,000 clones, with 65% to 90% observed a single time. This CDR3 is 15 amino acids long. J gave up 0 bases and V 4 bases, and 6 bases lay outside the gene matches. CDR1 and CDR2 (germline): SGHTA, FQGNSA. The TCR comes from a human donor with glioblastoma. This chain links TRBV7-2 with TRBJ2-7; TRBD2 agrees at 7 bases. The sequenced sample was blood, obtained before dendritic cell vaccination. The CDR3 DNA sequence: TGTGCCAGCAGCTCCCAAGCGGGATTCTCCTACGAGCAGTACTTC. It specifies CASSSQAGFSYEQYF.